Described below is a single T cell receptor (beta chain) sequence and its context. Libraries were prepared by immunoSEQ multiplex PCR; TCRdb keeps only in-frame clonotypes and omits some of them. In the table there are about 230,000 clones, 65% to 90% of which are singletons. The CDR3 sequence is 15 residues long. Germline values: CDR1 LNHDA, CDR2 SQIVND (reference sequence). With 1 base clipped from V and 7 bases from J, the junction kept 6 bases outside the gene matches. Seattle researchers signed up patients amid active infection and tracked them longitudinally. These data originate in a study of blood T cell repertoires in COVID-19.

Sequenced sample: peripheral blood. The chain has TRBV19 and TRBJ1-4; 7 bases fit TRBD1. The sequence derives from a man in his fifties or sixties with COVID-19, enrolled during active disease. As DNA, the CDR3 is TGTGCCAGTAGTATAGTAACAGGGGCGGGTGAAAAACTGTTTTTT. Protein: CASSIVTGAGEKLFF. The full variable domain, with the rest looked up from reference TRBV19 and TRBJ1-4, is DGGITQSPKYLFRKEGQNVTLSCEQNLNHDAMYWYRQDPGQGLRLIYYSQIVNDFQKGDIAEGYSVSREKKESFPLTVTSAQKNPTAFYLCASSIVTGAGEKLFFGSGTQLSVL.